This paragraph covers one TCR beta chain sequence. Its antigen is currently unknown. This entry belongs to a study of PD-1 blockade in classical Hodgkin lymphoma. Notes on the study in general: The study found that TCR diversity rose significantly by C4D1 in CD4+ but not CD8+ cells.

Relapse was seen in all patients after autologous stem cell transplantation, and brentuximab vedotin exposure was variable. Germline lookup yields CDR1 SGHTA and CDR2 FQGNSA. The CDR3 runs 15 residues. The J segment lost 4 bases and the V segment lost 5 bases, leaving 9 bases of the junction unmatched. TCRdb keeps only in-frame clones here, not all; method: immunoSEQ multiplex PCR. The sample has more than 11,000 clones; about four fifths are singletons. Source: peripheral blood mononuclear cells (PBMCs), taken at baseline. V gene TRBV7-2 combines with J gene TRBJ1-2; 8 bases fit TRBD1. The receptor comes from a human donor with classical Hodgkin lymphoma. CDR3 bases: TGTGCCAGCAGCCCCCCCCCAGGGGGCTTCTATGGCTACACCTTC. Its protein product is CASSPPPGGFYGYTF.